These 22 T cell receptor beta chains share one sample of origin, sequenced in a study of blood T cell repertoires in COVID-19. The method was immunoSEQ multiplex PCR; TCRdb's version includes in-frame clones alone and lacks a portion of them. The sample holds about 19,000 clones; approximately 91% are singletons and the top ten take around 10%. The material sequenced was peripheral blood. These receptors were taken from a human donor in a cohort sampled during active COVID-19.

This clone was detected once. V usage is TRBV6-5 and J usage is TRBJ2-7; weak D call: TRBD2 (6 bases). CDR3 length: 12 amino acids. The V end was cut by 6 bases, the J end by 3 bases, with 9 bases between. Germline V gives CDR1 MNHEY, CDR2 SVGAGI. CDR3 amino acids: CASRWGDYEQYF. CDR3 bases: TGTGCCAGCAGGTGGGGGGACTACGAGCAGTACTTC.

This clone was observed once. The genes are TRBV4-2 and TRBJ2-3; 10 bases align to TRBD2. V was clipped by 0 bases and J by 0 bases; unmatched bases: 6. This CDR3 is built from 18 residues. The V gene's germline CDR1 is LGHNA and CDR2 YNFKEQ. The DNA of the CDR3 is TGTGCCAGCAGCCAAGAAGCCAGCGGGGGGGTCAGCACAGATACGCAGTATTTT. The encoded protein is CASSQEASGGVSTDTQYF.

V gene TRBV19 combines with J gene TRBJ1-5; 7 bases are shared with TRBD1. This CDR3 has 15 amino acids. The germline V gene encodes CDR1 LNHDA and CDR2 SQIVND (reference sequence). Trimming removed 7 bases from V and 3 bases from J; junction bases left unmatched: 9. This CDR3 reads CASTNTGVNNQPQHF. DNA for the CDR3: TGTGCCAGTACCAACACAGGGGTTAACAATCAGCCCCAGCATTTT.

This clone was seen just once. The chain recombines TRBV18 with TRBJ1-5; 9 nucleotides agree with TRBD1. This CDR3 comprises 18 residues. CDR1 KGHSH and CDR2 LQKENI come from the germline V gene. After removal of 2 bases from V and 7 bases from J, the junction contained 15 bases not matched to a gene. The CDR3 protein is CASSPYRPGQGFGQPQHF. Here the CDR3 DNA reads TGTGCCAGCTCACCATATAGGCCGGGACAGGGATTCGGGCAGCCCCAGCATTTT.

The chain is built from TRBV10-1 and TRBJ2-3, with 7 bases matching TRBD1. The CDR3 covers 13 residues. Germline V gene sequence: CDR1 WNHNN, CDR2 SYGVQD (reference sequence). V was clipped by 6 bases and J by 4 bases; unmatched bases: 4. Here the CDR3 DNA reads TGCGCCAGCAGCCTGCAGGGGGCAGATACGCAGTATTTT. This codes for CASSLQGADTQYF.

The chain recombines TRBV5-6 with TRBJ2-5; TRBD2 might be the D (5 bases). The CDR3 covers 15 residues. V gave up 0 bases and J gave up 7 bases, with 16 bases separating them. Germline-derived CDR1 and CDR2 are SGHDT and YYEEEE. The CDR3 protein is CASSLVVSEGVTQYF. CDR3 DNA: TGTGCCAGCAGCTTGGTTGTGTCCGAGGGTGTGACCCAGTACTTC. The variable domain in full, completed from reference TRBV5-6 and TRBJ2-5, reads DAGVTQSPTHLIKTRGQQVTLRCSPKSGHDTVSWYQQALGQGPQFIFQYYEEEERQRGNFPDRFSGHQFPNYSSELNVNALLLGDSALYLCASSLVVSEGVTQYFGPGTRLLVL.

The chain recombines TRBV5-4 with TRBJ2-1, with TRBD1 matching over 9 bases. The CDR3 loop spans 15 amino acids. Trimming at V came to 5 bases and at J to 7 bases, leaving 10 bases not matched to a gene. Germline CDR1 reads SGHNT; CDR2 reads YYREEE (reference sequence). CDR3 in DNA: TGTGCCAGCAGTTCCCGGGACAGGGCCCTGAATGAGCAGTTCTTC. Encoded protein: CASSSRDRALNEQFF.

Written as DNA, the CDR3 is TGTGCCAGCAGCTGGAAGAGGGCCAAAGGGACAGGGAAGACTGAAGCTTTCTTT. Translated, it gives CASSWKRAKGTGKTEAFF. The chain has TRBV7-2 and TRBJ1-1; 9 bases are shared with TRBD1. The V segment lost 4 bases and the J segment 5 bases; nucleotides outside the gene matches: 17. This CDR3 has 18 residues. From germline, CDR1 is SGHTA and CDR2 FQGNSA.

This clone was detected once. The CDR3 DNA reads as TGCGCCAGCAGCCAAGGTAGCGGGGGGGCGACAGATACGCAGTATTTT. As protein: CASSQGSGGATDTQYF. The chain uses TRBV4-1 and TRBJ2-3; 11 positions match TRBD2. The junction had 3 bases not matched to a gene; V was cut back by 1 base and J by 3 bases. Germline CDR1 reads MGHRA; CDR2 reads YSYEKL. The length of the CDR3 is 16 residues.

This chain's CDR3 is CASSSTELNSPLHF. The CDR3 DNA follows: TGCGCCAGCAGCTCCACGGAGCTTAATTCACCCCTCCACTTT. V and J are TRBV5-1 and TRBJ1-6; D is ambiguous. The CDR3 extends over 14 amino acids. Trimming cost V 3 bases and J 6 bases, with 10 bases left between them. Germline CDR1 reads SGHRS; CDR2 reads YFSETQ.

This clone has just one count. The chain combines TRBV5-1 with TRBJ2-2; no reliable D call. The CDR3 length is 16 residues. Germline V lookup: CDR1 SGHRS, CDR2 YFSETQ. V was pared by 0 bases and J by 5 bases, with 14 bases between. The CDR3 here is CASSLDRSTWTGELFF. The CDR3 nucleotides are TGCGCCAGCAGCTTGGACCGGTCGACTTGGACCGGGGAGCTGTTTTTT.

There are a few counts of this clone. V is TRBV7-8 and J is TRBJ2-2, with 14 bases matching TRBD2. This CDR3 region has 17 residues. Trimming removed 3 bases from V and 5 bases from J; junction bases left unmatched: 5. Germline CDR1 and CDR2: SGHVS and FQNEAQ. The CDR3 DNA follows: TGTGCCAGCAGCTTCGGAGGACTAGCGGGGGGAACCGGGGAGCTGTTTTTT. Encoded protein: CASSFGGLAGGTGELFF.

The V gene is TRBV20-1, the J gene TRBJ2-3; D ambiguous. The CDR3 length is 13 residues. Per germline, CDR1 DFQATT and CDR2 SNEGSKA (reference sequence). The V end lost 3 bases, the J end lost 1 base, and 8 bases lay between the germline ends. CDR3 DNA: TGCAGTGCTAGTCTGGCGGGCACAGATACGCAGTATTTT. Residues: CSASLAGTDTQYF.

The V call is TRBV24-1, the J call TRBJ2-3; 11 bases fit TRBD2. V was clipped by 1 base and J by 4 bases; unmatched bases: 6. Germline CDR1 KGHDR, CDR2 SFDVKD. CDR3 length: 17 amino acids. CDR3 residues: CATSDFSGGAGADTQYF. In DNA form, the CDR3 reads TGTGCCACCAGTGATTTTAGCGGGGGGGCCGGGGCAGATACGCAGTATTTT.

Comment on this clone: A read error may account for a junction end that differs from germline. This chain joins TRBV4-1 and TRBJ2-2, with 8 nucleotides matching TRBD1. Germline V gives CDR1 MGHRA, CDR2 YSYEKL. The CDR3 has 17 amino acids. The CDR3 sequence is CASTQRPGQANTGELFF. CDR3 DNA: TGCGCCAGCACCCAAAGACCGGGACAGGCGAACACCGGGGAGCTGTTTTTT.

The V call is TRBV7-3, the J call TRBJ2-1, with TRBD1 matching 11 bases. Germline values: CDR1 SGHTA, CDR2 FQGTGA. This CDR3 is 15 amino acids long. The trim removed 8 bases at V and 7 bases at J, leaving 10 bases unmatched. The CDR3: CASALGQGGRNEQFF. The CDR3 DNA reads TGTGCCAGCGCCTTGGGACAGGGGGGACGGAATGAGCAGTTCTTC.

This clone came up once. The V and J genes are TRBV27 and TRBJ1-1; D ambiguous. The germline V and J ends were trimmed by 4 bases and 5 bases, with 11 bases remaining between them. Germline V gives CDR1 MNHEY, CDR2 SMNVEV (reference sequence). There are 13 residues in the CDR3. The CDR3, as DNA: TGTGCCAGCAGTTATGGTGCGGAAACTGAAGCTTTCTTT. Its translation is CASSYGAETEAFF.

The chain recombines TRBV10-3 with TRBJ2-3, with unresolved D. The CDR3 has 14 residues. Trimming stripped 5 bases from V and 0 bases from J, with 9 bases between. The germline gives CDR1 ENHRY, CDR2 SYGVKD. In DNA, the CDR3 is TGTGCCATCAGTCAGATGACTAGCACAGATACGCAGTATTTT. It translates to CAISQMTSTDTQYF.

The CDR3 region is CASSSLGWVTEAFF. CDR3 in DNA: TGTGCCAGCAGTTCCCTCGGGTGGGTGACTGAAGCTTTCTTT. The rearrangement links TRBV6-5 to TRBJ1-1; the D is unclear. The CDR3 loop spans 14 amino acids. V was cut by 4 bases and J by 5 bases, with 14 bases left in between. The germline gives CDR1 MNHEY, CDR2 SVGAGI.

The genes are TRBV3-1 (or the pseudogene TRBV3-2) and TRBJ1-4, with 7 bases identical to TRBD1. Germline V gene sequence: CDR1 LGHDT, CDR2 YNNKEL (reference sequence). J was trimmed by 7 bases and V by 4 bases; bases with no gene match: 12. The CDR3 contains 16 residues. The CDR3 loop reads CASSPGVYRGGEKLFF. CDR3 nucleotides: TGTGCCAGCAGCCCAGGCGTGTACAGGGGAGGTGAAAAACTGTTTTTT.

The chain uses TRBV6-2 or TRBV6-3 and TRBJ2-2; 11 bases are a match to TRBD2. The germline CDR1 and CDR2 sequences are MNHEY and SVGEGT. This CDR3 region has 18 residues. The V and J ends lost 4 bases and 2 bases, in that order; junction bases with no gene match: 9. The CDR3 bases are TGTGCCAGCAGTTCGAAAAACCTAGCGGGGGGTAACACCGGGGAGCTGTTTTTT. This sequence encodes CASSSKNLAGGNTGELFF.

The rearrangement uses TRBV4-1 and TRBJ1-1; 7 nucleotides match TRBD1. CDR3 size: 13 residues. V dropped 4 bases and J dropped 1; count of bases not matched to a gene: 0. Germline V gene data show CDR1 as MGHRA and CDR2 as YSYEKL. The CDR3 protein is CASSRQGNTEAFF. The CDR3 nucleotides read TGCGCCAGCAGCCGACAGGGGAACACTGAAGCTTTCTTT.